This T cell receptor (beta chain) was profiled in a study of blood T cell repertoires in COVID-19. About the research overall: Sample material is recorded as cDNA or gDNA derived from T cells, B-cell-depleted T cells, or PBMCs.

CDR1 and CDR2 (germline): MDHEN, SYDVKM. The CDR3 length is 13 residues. V was pared by 2 bases and J by 4 bases, with 8 bases between. Data came from immunoSEQ multiplex PCR; TCRdb stores just in-frame clones and leaves some out. Here the sample spans around 200,000 clones, around 87% being singletons. Sequenced input: peripheral blood. The origin of this receptor is a man aged 18-30 years with active or convalescent COVID-19. The V call is TRBV28, the J call TRBJ1-1, with D perhaps TRBD1 (5 bases). The CDR3 sequence: CASSLGQGTEAFF. In DNA form, the CDR3 reads TGTGCCAGCAGTTTAGGACAAGGCACTGAAGCTTTCTTT.